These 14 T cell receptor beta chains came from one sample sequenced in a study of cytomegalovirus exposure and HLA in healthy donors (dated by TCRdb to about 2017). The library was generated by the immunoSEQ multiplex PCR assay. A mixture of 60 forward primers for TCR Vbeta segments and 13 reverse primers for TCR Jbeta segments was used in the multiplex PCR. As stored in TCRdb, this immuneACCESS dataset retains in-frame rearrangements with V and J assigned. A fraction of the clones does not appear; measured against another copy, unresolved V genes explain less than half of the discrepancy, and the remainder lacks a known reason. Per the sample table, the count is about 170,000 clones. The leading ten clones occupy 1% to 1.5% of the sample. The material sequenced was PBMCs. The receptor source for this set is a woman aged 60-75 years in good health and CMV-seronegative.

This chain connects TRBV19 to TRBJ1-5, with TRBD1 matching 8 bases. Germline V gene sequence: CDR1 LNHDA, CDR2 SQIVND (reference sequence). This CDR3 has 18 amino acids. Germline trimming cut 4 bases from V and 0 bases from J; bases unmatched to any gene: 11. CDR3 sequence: CASSKGTGGTYSNQPQHF. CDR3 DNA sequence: TGTGCCAGTAGTAAAGGGACAGGAGGAACTTATAGCAATCAGCCCCAGCATTTT.

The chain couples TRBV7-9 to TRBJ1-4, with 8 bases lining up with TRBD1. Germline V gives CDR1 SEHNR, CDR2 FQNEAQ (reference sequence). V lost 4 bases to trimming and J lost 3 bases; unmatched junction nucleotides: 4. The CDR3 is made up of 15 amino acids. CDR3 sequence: CASSSGQGANEKLFF. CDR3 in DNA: TGTGCCAGCAGCTCCGGACAGGGAGCTAATGAAAAACTGTTTTTT.

The CDR3 loop is CASRPGTSGNTIYF. In nucleotides, the CDR3 is TGTGCCAGCAGGCCAGGGACTTCGGGAAACACCATATATTTT. V usage is TRBV28 and J usage is TRBJ1-3; a possible D gene is TRBD1 (5 bases). Trimming pared 6 bases from V and 4 bases from J, leaving 13 bases between. Looked up from germline, CDR1 is MDHEN and CDR2 is SYDVKM. This CDR3 region has 14 residues. Drawing the rest from reference TRBV28 and TRBJ1-3, the complete variable domain is DVKVTQSSRYLVKRTGEKVFLECVQDMDHENMFWYRQDPGLGLRLIYFSYDVKMKEKGDIPEGYSVSREKKERFSLILESASTNQTSMYLCASRPGTSGNTIYFGEGSWLTVV.

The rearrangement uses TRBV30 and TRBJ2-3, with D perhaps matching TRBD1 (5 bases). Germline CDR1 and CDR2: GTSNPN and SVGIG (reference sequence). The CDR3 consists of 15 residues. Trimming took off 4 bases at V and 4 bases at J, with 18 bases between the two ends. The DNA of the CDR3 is TGTGCCTGGACCGCCGTCCAGGGTAGAGCAGATACGCAGTATTTT. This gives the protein CAWTAVQGRADTQYF. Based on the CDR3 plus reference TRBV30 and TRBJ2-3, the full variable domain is SQTIHQWPATLVQPVGSPLSLECTVEGTSNPNLYWYRQAAGRGLQLLFYSVGIGQISSEVPQNLSASRPQDRQFILSSKKLLLSDSGFYLCAWTAVQGRADTQYFGPGTRLTVL.

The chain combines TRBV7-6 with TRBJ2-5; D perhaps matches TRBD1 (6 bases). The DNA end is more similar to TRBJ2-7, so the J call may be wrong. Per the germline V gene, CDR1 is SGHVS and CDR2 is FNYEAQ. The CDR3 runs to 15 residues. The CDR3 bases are TGTGCCAGCAGCTTAGCGGGGACATTCGGGTACGAGCAGTACTTC. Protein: CASSLAGTFGYEQYF.

The CDR3 DNA reads as TGTGCCAGCTCACCAAACAGGGAGCGTTCGGAGACCCAGTACTTC. Translation gives CASSPNRERSETQYF. V usage is TRBV18 and J usage is TRBJ2-5; a possible D gene is TRBD1 (6 bases). CDR3 length equals 15 residues. Germline V gives CDR1 KGHSH, CDR2 LQKENI. V was cut by 2 bases and J by 5 bases, with 15 bases left in between.

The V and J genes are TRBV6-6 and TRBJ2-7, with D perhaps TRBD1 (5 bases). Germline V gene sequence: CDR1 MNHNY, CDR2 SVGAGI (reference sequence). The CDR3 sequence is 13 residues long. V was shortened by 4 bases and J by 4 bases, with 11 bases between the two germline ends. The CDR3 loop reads CASSSGSGYEQYF. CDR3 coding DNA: TGTGCCAGCAGTTCAGGGTCCGGGTACGAGCAGTACTTC.

The CDR3 loop is CASSSTRVNTDTQYF. CDR3 DNA sequence: TGTGCCAGCAGCTCCACCCGGGTGAACACAGATACGCAGTATTTT. J is TRBJ2-3 and V is TRBV7-9, with D hard to call. Germline V gives CDR1 SEHNR, CDR2 FQNEAQ (reference sequence). V lost 4 bases to trimming and J lost 2 bases, with 13 bases between them. CDR3 length equals 15 residues.

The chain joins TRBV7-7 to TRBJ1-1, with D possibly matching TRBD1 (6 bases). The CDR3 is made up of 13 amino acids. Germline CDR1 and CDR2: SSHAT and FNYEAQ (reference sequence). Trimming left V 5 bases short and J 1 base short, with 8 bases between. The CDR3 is CASSRTENTEAFF. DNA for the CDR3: TGTGCCAGCAGCAGGACAGAGAACACTGAAGCTTTCTTT.

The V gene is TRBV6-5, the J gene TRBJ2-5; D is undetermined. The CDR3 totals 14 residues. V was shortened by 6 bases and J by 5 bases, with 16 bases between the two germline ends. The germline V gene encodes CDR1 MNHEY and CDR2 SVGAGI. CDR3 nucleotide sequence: TGTGCCAGCAGGGCGGCAGCCCTCCGGGAGACCCAGTACTTC. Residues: CASRAAALRETQYF.

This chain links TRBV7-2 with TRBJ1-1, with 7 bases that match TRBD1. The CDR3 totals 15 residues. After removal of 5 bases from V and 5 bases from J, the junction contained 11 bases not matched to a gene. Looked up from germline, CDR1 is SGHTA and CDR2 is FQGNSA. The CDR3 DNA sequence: TGTGCCAGCAGCACCCGACAGGGAGAGAGGACTGAAGCTTTCTTT. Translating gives CASSTRQGERTEAFF.

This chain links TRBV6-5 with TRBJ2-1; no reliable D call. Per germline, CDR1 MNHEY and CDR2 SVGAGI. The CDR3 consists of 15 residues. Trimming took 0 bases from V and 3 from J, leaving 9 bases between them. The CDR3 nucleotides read TGTGCCAGCAGTTACTCCCCTCCCAGCTACAATGAGCAGTTCTTC. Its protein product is CASSYSPPSYNEQFF.

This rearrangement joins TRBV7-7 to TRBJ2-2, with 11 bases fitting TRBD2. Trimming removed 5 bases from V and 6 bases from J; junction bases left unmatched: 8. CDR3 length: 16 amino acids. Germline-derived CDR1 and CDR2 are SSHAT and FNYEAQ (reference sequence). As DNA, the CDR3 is TGTGCCAGCAGCCCCACTAGCGGGAGCGTCGCCGGGGAGCTGTTTTTT. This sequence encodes CASSPTSGSVAGELFF.

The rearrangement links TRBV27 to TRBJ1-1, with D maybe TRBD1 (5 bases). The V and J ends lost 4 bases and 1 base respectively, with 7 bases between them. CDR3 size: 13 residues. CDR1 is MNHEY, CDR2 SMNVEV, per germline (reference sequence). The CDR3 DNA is TGTGCCAGCAGTTCAGGACAGAACACTGAAGCTTTCTTT. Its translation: CASSSGQNTEAFF.